What follows are 11 T cell receptor beta chains derived from one specimen sequenced in a study of T and B cells in COVID-19 patients. From blood, about 250-500 ng of genomic DNA served as TRB template. BIOMED2 TRB-A/B primer pools were used in multiplex TRB PCR. TCRdb analysed the multiplex PCR reads with MiXCR anew, one entry per CDR3 protein. The sample includes 15,000 to 20,000 distinct CDR3 sequences, roughly 36% of them seen just once. The specimen was blood. These receptors came from a human donor with active COVID-19.

As concerns this clonotype: This CDR3 fails to terminate in the conserved phenylalanine or tryptophan, so it likely reflects a read error. Because the CDR3's place on the DNA is in doubt, the DNA is left out and the CDR3 is given as listed by TCRdb. The rearrangement joins TRBV29-1 to TRBJ2-6; TRBD2, as called in the table, went unchecked against the DNA. Counting both end residues, the CDR3 totals 8 amino acids. Germline loops: CDR1 SQVTM, CDR2 ANQGSEA. The CDR3 protein is CSVEPQGL.

The rearrangement uses TRBV5-5 and TRBJ1-2, with 7 bases identical to TRBD1. V trimming: 0 bases; J trimming: 2 bases; junction bases outside the gene matches: 13. Germline CDR1 reads SGHKS; CDR2 reads YYEKEE (reference sequence). The CDR3 extends over 18 amino acids. This chain's CDR3 is CASSLAPRRGGENYGYTF. CDR3 bases: TGTGCCAGCAGCTTGGCCCCAAGGCGAGGGGGCGAGAACTATGGCTACACCTTC.

About this clonotype: Germline is not matched at one junction end, which may reflect a read error. This sequence joins TRBV7-6 and TRBJ2-1; a possible D gene is TRBD1 (6 bases). The length of the CDR3 is 11 residues. Germline CDR1 reads SGHVS; CDR2 reads FNYEAQ. The chain's CDR3 is CASSPGAPEIF. The DNA of the CDR3 is TGTGCCAGCAGCCCAGGGGCCCCCGAGATCTTC.

This clonotype counts as medium-sized. The V gene is TRBV19, the J gene TRBJ2-2; 12 bases fit TRBD2. The V and J ends lost 4 bases and 7 bases, in that order; junction bases with no gene match: 4. CDR3 length: 15 amino acids. CDR1 LNHDA and CDR2 SQIVND come from the germline V gene (reference sequence). The CDR3 bases are TGTGCCAGTAGTACCCTAGCGGGGGGGATCGGGGAGCTGTTTTTT. Amino acids: CASSTLAGGIGELFF.

As regards this clonotype: This CDR3 fails to terminate in the conserved phenylalanine or tryptophan, so it likely reflects a read error. The CDR3 reads CATSRDIAGELFL. The CDR3, as DNA: TGTGCCACCAGCAGAGATATTGCCGGGGAGCTGTTTCTT. The chain couples TRBV15 to TRBJ2-2; no clear D gene. Deletions cut 0 bases from V and 6 bases from J, with 5 bases between. The CDR3 covers 13 residues. CDR1 is LNHNV and CDR2 is YYDKDF in the germline V gene (reference sequence).

The V gene is TRBV24-1, the J gene TRBJ2-3, with TRBD1 matching 9 bases. This CDR3 is built from 19 residues. V gave up 4 bases and J gave up 3 bases; unmatched junction bases: 16. The germline CDR1 and CDR2 sequences are KGHDR and SFDVKD. CDR3 nucleotides: TGTGCCACCAGTGACCCCGGGACAGGGATGGGGCCGTGGACAGATACGCAGTATTTT. This translates into CATSDPGTGMGPWTDTQYF.

This clonotype is medium-sized. The gene calls are TRBV19 and TRBJ2-2, with TRBD1 as a possible D gene (6 bases). Trimming pared 6 bases from V and 0 bases from J, leaving 14 bases between. Germline CDR1 LNHDA, CDR2 SQIVND (reference sequence). The CDR3 is made up of 16 amino acids. The CDR3 DNA reads as TGTGCCAGTAGGCCAACAGGACAGCCGAACACCGGGGAGCTGTTTTTT. This translates into CASRPTGQPNTGELFF.

This clonotype appeared a few times. The V call is TRBV6-2 or TRBV6-3, the J call TRBJ2-3, with TRBD1 matching 7 bases. This CDR3 is built from 13 residues. The germline V gene encodes CDR1 MNHEY and CDR2 SVGEGT. V trimming: 2 bases; J trimming: 4 bases; junction bases outside the gene matches: 0. The CDR3 loop reads CASSYRGPDTQYF. As DNA, the CDR3 is TGTGCCAGCAGTTACAGGGGGCCAGATACGCAGTATTTT.

The chain has TRBV20-1 and TRBJ2-3; 13 nucleotides line up with TRBD2. The ends lost 4 bases at V and 1 base at J; junction bases unmatched: 5. The CDR3 runs to 16 residues. Germline-derived CDR1 and CDR2 are DFQATT and SNEGSKA (reference sequence). The CDR3 nucleotides are TGCAGTGCTACGACTAGCGGGGGGAGGGGCACAGATACGCAGTATTTT. It is translated as CSATTSGGRGTDTQYF.

The genes are TRBV20-1 and TRBJ1-1; 8 bases agree with TRBD1. CDR1 is DFQATT and CDR2 is SNEGSKA in the germline V gene (reference sequence). With 6 bases clipped from V and 0 bases from J, the junction kept 15 bases outside the gene matches. This CDR3 contains 17 residues. The CDR3 nucleotides read TGCAGTGCGGCGACAGGGGCCCGCGTTACCATGAACACTGAAGCTTTCTTT. Translation: CSAATGARVTMNTEAFF.

Here the CDR3 reads CASSQEGAGAAFF. The CDR3 nucleotides are TGCGCCAGCAGCCAAGAGGGAGCAGGGGCAGCTTTCTTT. The V call is TRBV4-3, the J call TRBJ1-1; maybe TRBD1 (6 bases). The CDR3 is 13 residues long. The V end lost 0 bases, the J end lost 10 bases, and 12 bases lay between the germline ends. Germline V gene sequence: CDR1 LGHNA, CDR2 YSLEER.